This TCR beta chain stems from a study of shared clonotypes between healthy human individuals. CDR3 size: 16 residues. Germline CDR1 and CDR2: SEHNR and FQNEAQ (reference sequence). V shed 2 bases and J shed 4 bases, with 17 bases lying between them. Produced via immunoSEQ multiplex PCR; TCRdb's table is partial and in-frame only. This repertoire shows 400,000 to 600,000 clones, 90% to 97% found once; its top ten account for 0.05% to 0.08%. The chain has TRBV7-9 and TRBJ1-1; D not certain. The receptor's source is a woman aged 25 to 45 in good health. Sequencing used naive CD4+ T cells sorted from blood. The subset: CD45RA+ positively selected. CDR3 region: CASSLFLETLATEAFF. CDR3 nucleotides: TGTGCCAGCAGCTTATTTTTGGAGACGCTGGCCACTGAAGCTTTCTTT.